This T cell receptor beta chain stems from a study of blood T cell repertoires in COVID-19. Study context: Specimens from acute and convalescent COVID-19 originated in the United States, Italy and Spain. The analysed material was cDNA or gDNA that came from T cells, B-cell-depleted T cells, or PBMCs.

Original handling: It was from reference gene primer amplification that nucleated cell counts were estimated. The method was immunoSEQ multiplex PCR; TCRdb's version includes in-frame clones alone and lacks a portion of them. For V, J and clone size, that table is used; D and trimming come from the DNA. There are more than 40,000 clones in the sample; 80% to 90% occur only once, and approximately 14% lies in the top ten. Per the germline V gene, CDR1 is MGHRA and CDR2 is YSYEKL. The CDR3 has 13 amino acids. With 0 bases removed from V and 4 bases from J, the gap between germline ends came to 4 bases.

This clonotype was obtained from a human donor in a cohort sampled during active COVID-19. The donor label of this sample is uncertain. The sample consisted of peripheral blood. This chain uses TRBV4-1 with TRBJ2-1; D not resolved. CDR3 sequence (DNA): TGCGCCAGCAGCCAAGACCCTTACAATGAGCAGTTCTTC. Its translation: CASSQDPYNEQFF.